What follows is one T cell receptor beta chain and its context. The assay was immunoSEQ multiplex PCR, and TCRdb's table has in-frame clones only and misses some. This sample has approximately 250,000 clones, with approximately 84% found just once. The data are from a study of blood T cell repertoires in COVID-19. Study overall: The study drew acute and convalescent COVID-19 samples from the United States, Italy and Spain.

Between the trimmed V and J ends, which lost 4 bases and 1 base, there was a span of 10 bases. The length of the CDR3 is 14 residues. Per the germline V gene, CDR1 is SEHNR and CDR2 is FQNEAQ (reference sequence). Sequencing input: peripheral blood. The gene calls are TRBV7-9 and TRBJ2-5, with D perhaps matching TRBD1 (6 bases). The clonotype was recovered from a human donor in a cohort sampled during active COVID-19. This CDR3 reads CASSSEDSQETQYF. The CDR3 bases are TGTGCCAGCAGCTCCGAGGACAGCCAAGAGACCCAGTACTTC. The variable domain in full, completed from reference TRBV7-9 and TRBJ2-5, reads DTGVSQNPRHKITKRGQNVTFRCDPISEHNRLYWYRQTLGQGPEFLTYFQNEAQLEKSRLLSDRFSAERPKGSFSTLEIQRTEQGDSAMYLCASSSEDSQETQYFGPGTRLLVL.